The 21 T cell receptor beta chains reported below all come from one sample, sequenced in a study of identical twins. In TCRdb, the 5' RACE reads were re-called with MiXCR into one record per CDR3 protein. The sample carries around 370,000 distinct CDR3 sequences, approximately 8.8% recorded once. What was sequenced was naive T cells sorted from blood. These TCRs come from a woman in her fifties or sixties in good health.

This chain joins TRBV20-1 and TRBJ2-1; 12 bases fit TRBD2. The CDR3 spans 14 residues. The V and J ends lost 1 base and 9 bases, in that order; junction bases with no gene match: 4. Germline V gene sequence: CDR1 DFQATT, CDR2 SNEGSKA (reference sequence). The CDR3 DNA follows: TGCAGTGCTAGAGGACTAGCGGGAGCTGGTGAGCAGTTCTTC. The encoded protein is CSARGLAGAGEQFF.

The chain employs TRBV7-9 and TRBJ2-3, with 7 nucleotides matching TRBD1. With V trimmed by 5 bases and J by 0 bases, 5 bases remained unmatched. Germline CDR1 is SEHNR and CDR2 is FQNEAQ (reference sequence). The CDR3 consists of 15 residues. This CDR3 is CASSRPTGSTDTQYF. Written as DNA, the CDR3 is TGTGCCAGCAGCCGTCCGACAGGGAGCACAGATACGCAGTATTTT.

This clonotype was counted ten times or more. The chain is built from TRBV4-2 and TRBJ2-5; 14 nucleotides line up with TRBD2. The CDR3 totals 18 residues. With V trimmed by 0 bases and J by 4 bases, 7 bases remained unmatched. Germline V gives CDR1 LGHNA, CDR2 YNFKEQ. CDR3 in DNA: TGTGCCAGCAGCCAAGATCTGACTAGCGGGAGGGGAAGAGAGACCCAGTACTTC. It yields the protein CASSQDLTSGRGRETQYF.

This clonotype has ten or more counts. The chain uses TRBV3-1 and TRBJ2-5; either TRBD1 or TRBD2 may fit D (5 bases each). Germline CDR1 is LGHDT and CDR2 is YNNKEL (reference sequence). Trimming pared 3 bases from V and 1 base from J, leaving 9 bases between. The CDR3 contains 14 residues. CDR3 protein: CASSHEGRQETQYF. CDR3 nucleotide sequence: TGTGCCAGCAGCCATGAGGGGCGCCAAGAGACCCAGTACTTC.

This clonotype occurred many times. The chain couples TRBV7-9 to TRBJ2-3; D unclear. Trimming pared 5 bases from V and 6 bases from J, leaving 12 bases between. Germline loops: CDR1 SEHNR, CDR2 FQNEAQ (reference sequence). The CDR3 is 13 amino acids. CDR3 amino acids: CASSQPNYDTQYF. In nucleotides, the CDR3 is TGTGCCAGCAGCCAACCAAACTATGATACGCAGTATTTT.

This clonotype was seen a few times. The V call is TRBV15, the J call TRBJ1-5, with D maybe TRBD1 (6 bases). The CDR3 has 15 residues. Germline values: CDR1 LNHNV, CDR2 YYDKDF (reference sequence). V lost 1 base and J 5 bases, leaving 12 bases between the germline ends. CDR3 residues: CATSRGRDTYQPQHF. The CDR3 DNA reads as TGTGCCACCAGCAGAGGCAGGGACACCTATCAGCCCCAGCATTTT.

This clonotype was seen a handful of times. The chain couples TRBV20-1 to TRBJ2-3; perhaps D is TRBD1 or TRBD2 (6 bases each). In germline, CDR1 is DFQATT, CDR2 SNEGSKA (reference sequence). With 5 bases removed from V and 8 bases from J, the gap between germline ends came to 17 bases. This CDR3 comprises 13 residues. This chain's CDR3 is CSASGLRGGTQYF. CDR3 nucleotides: TGCAGTGCTTCCGGGCTCAGGGGAGGTACGCAGTATTTT.

The V and J genes are TRBV4-1 and TRBJ2-1, with 9 bases lining up with TRBD2. V was clipped by 3 bases and J by 5 bases; unmatched bases: 11. Germline V gives CDR1 MGHRA, CDR2 YSYEKL. This CDR3 comprises 17 residues. CDR3 sequence: CASSQPLSGRKNNEQFF. DNA for the CDR3: TGCGCCAGCAGCCAGCCCTTGAGCGGGAGGAAGAACAATGAGCAGTTCTTC.

This clonotype showed up many times. The J gene is TRBJ2-3, the V gene TRBV5-1; the D is unclear. V was shortened by 1 base and J by 0 bases, with 12 bases between the two germline ends. The CDR3 consists of 16 residues. Germline V gene data show CDR1 as SGHRS and CDR2 as YFSETQ. Here the CDR3 reads CASSLTTQPSTDTQYF. CDR3 in DNA: TGCGCCAGCAGCTTGACTACACAACCTAGCACAGATACGCAGTATTTT.

This clonotype occurred many times. This chain links TRBV27 with TRBJ1-1; no clear D. This CDR3 has 14 residues. V lost 6 bases and J 4 bases, leaving 15 bases between the germline ends. From germline, CDR1 is MNHEY and CDR2 SMNVEV (reference sequence). The CDR3 region has the DNA TGTGCCAGCAGGGCCCCTCCGCAAAGCACTGAAGCTTTCTTT. This sequence encodes CASRAPPQSTEAFF.

The rearrangement joins TRBV9 to TRBJ1-6; D is perhaps TRBD1 (5 bases). V lost 2 bases, J lost 3 bases, and 12 bases lay in between. The CDR3 loop spans 16 amino acids. From germline, CDR1 is SGDLS and CDR2 YYNGEE. CDR3 bases: TGTGCCAGCAGCGTCGACAGTTCCCTCTATAATTCACCCCTCCACTTT. Protein product: CASSVDSSLYNSPLHF.

This clonotype has a handful of counts. The chain links TRBV2 to TRBJ2-7; D uncertain. This CDR3 region has 14 residues. The germline gives CDR1 SNHLY, CDR2 FYNNEI. The V gene lost 1 base and the J gene lost 3 bases, with 10 bases spanning the gap. For the CDR3, the DNA is TGTGCCAGCAGTGAAGGGTACAGAAACTACGAGCAGTACGTC. As protein: CASSEGYRNYEQYV.

This clonotype was counted between two and nine times. The rearrangement joins TRBV30 to TRBJ2-5; perhaps TRBD1 as D (6 bases). The CDR3 contains 16 residues. Germline loops: CDR1 GTSNPN, CDR2 SVGIG (reference sequence). V shed 0 bases and J shed 2 bases, with 16 bases lying between them. Here the CDR3 reads CAWSVGVKDSQETQYF. The CDR3 nucleotides are TGTGCCTGGAGTGTGGGGGTTAAGGACAGTCAAGAGACCCAGTACTTC.

V and J are TRBV7-9 and TRBJ2-1; D gene unclear. This CDR3 comprises 12 residues. CDR1 is SEHNR and CDR2 is FQNEAQ in the germline V gene (reference sequence). V was shortened by 2 bases and J by 12 bases, with 11 bases between the two germline ends. The CDR3 nucleotides read TGTGCCAGCAGCTTATATGGATACGTGCAGTTCTTC. It translates to CASSLYGYVQFF.

This clonotype appeared a few times. This CDR3 is CAISDGDLTDTQYF. DNA for the CDR3: TGTGCCATCAGTGATGGAGATCTCACAGATACGCAGTATTTT. The rearrangement uses TRBV10-3 and TRBJ2-3; D ambiguous. There are 14 residues in the CDR3. Trimming stripped 3 bases from V and 2 bases from J, with 9 bases between. The germline CDR1 and CDR2 sequences are ENHRY and SYGVKD.

V usage is TRBV11-2 and J usage is TRBJ1-6; 7 nucleotides line up with TRBD1. The CDR3 spans 15 residues. J gave up 8 bases and V 5 bases, and 9 bases lay outside the gene matches. From germline, CDR1 is SGHAT and CDR2 FQNNGV. CDR3 amino acids: CASSLAGQIYSPLHF. CDR3 DNA: TGTGCCAGCAGCCTGGCGGGACAGATTTATTCACCCCTCCACTTT.

The CDR3 DNA reads TGCGCCAGCAGCCAAGGCTACTTTTCGGGACGGTCGGTCTCTGGAAACACCATATATTTT. Translation gives CASSQGYFSGRSVSGNTIYF. The chain links TRBV4-1 to TRBJ1-3, with D possibly TRBD1 on 5 matching bases. This CDR3 has 20 amino acids. Germline loops: CDR1 MGHRA, CDR2 YSYEKL. The V end lost 1 base, the J end lost 0 bases, and 22 bases lay between the germline ends.

The V call is TRBV5-1, the J call TRBJ1-1; perhaps TRBD1 as D (6 bases). V was clipped by 0 bases and J by 4 bases, with 13 bases between them. Germline CDR1 and CDR2: SGHRS and YFSETQ. The length of the CDR3 is 15 residues. The CDR3 loop is CASSLADTGSTEAFF. The CDR3 DNA is TGCGCCAGCAGCTTGGCTGATACAGGGTCCACTGAAGCTTTCTTT.

This clonotype has ten or more counts. The chain links TRBV20-1 to TRBJ1-1; D is undetermined. The CDR3 totals 11 residues. The germline V gene encodes CDR1 DFQATT and CDR2 SNEGSKA (reference sequence). The V end was cut by 5 bases, the J end by 10 bases, with 14 bases between. CDR3 loop: CSAQMGNGAFF. The DNA of the CDR3 is TGCAGTGCTCAGATGGGGAATGGAGCTTTCTTT.

J is TRBJ2-1 and V is TRBV6-2 or TRBV6-3; the match to TRBD2 covers 15 bases. From germline, CDR1 is MNHEY and CDR2 SVGEGT. Trimming took 8 bases from V and 7 from J; bases not matched to a gene: 12. This CDR3 comprises 17 residues. The CDR3, as DNA: TGTGCCAGCGTTTCCCCCGGGGGGACTAGCGGGAGGAATGAGCAGTTCTTC. It codes for CASVSPGGTSGRNEQFF.

CDR3: CASSPLGFSGPYNEQFF. The CDR3 DNA reads TGCGCCAGCAGCCCACTCGGGTTTAGCGGGCCCTACAATGAGCAGTTCTTC. The rearrangement uses TRBV5-1 and TRBJ2-1; 7 bases fit TRBD2. Losses at the gene ends were 4 bases for V and 2 bases for J; bases not matched to a gene: 12. In germline, CDR1 is SGHRS, CDR2 YFSETQ. This CDR3 is 17 amino acids long.